Presented here are 8 T cell receptor beta chains from one specimen sequenced in a study of T-cell reconstitution after alpha-beta-depleted transplantation in children. Molecular barcoding with unique molecular identifiers was used for the TCRbeta library. TCRdb re-called the PCR reads with MiXCR, one entry per CDR3 protein. Altogether roughly 240,000 distinct CDR3 sequences are present, less than 9% being singletons, with the ten largest covering almost 6.5%. The source was PBMCs, mostly from graft donor cells, collected 180 days after TCRalphabeta/CD19-depleted stem cell transplant. These receptor sequences come from a male patient younger than 18 who had a stem cell transplant for acute lymphoblastic leukemia, so the T cells may come from the graft donor.

This clonotype was recorded at least ten times. The J gene is TRBJ1-1, the V gene TRBV6-5; D not resolved. The V end was cut by 5 bases, the J end by 1 base, with 14 bases between. The CDR3 has 15 amino acids. The germline V gene has CDR1 MNHEY and CDR2 SVGAGI. CDR3 protein: CASSTPREGNTEAFF. The CDR3 region has the DNA TGTGCCAGCAGTACCCCCCGGGAGGGGAACACTGAAGCTTTCTTT.

This clonotype was picked up a small number of times. The genes are TRBV29-1 and TRBJ2-7; TRBD2 is a possible D gene (6 bases). Trimming removed 6 bases from V and 1 base from J, with 16 bases in between. The germline gives CDR1 SQVTM, CDR2 ANQGSEA. This CDR3 is 14 amino acids long. The DNA for the CDR3 is TGCAGCGTCCTGGGGGGAGCCGTGTCCTACGAGCAGTACTTC. This gives the protein CSVLGGAVSYEQYF.

V usage is TRBV6-5 and J usage is TRBJ1-1, with TRBD1 as a possible D gene (6 bases). Germline V CDR1 and CDR2: MNHEY, SVGAGI. The CDR3 loop spans 16 amino acids. Between the trimmed V and J ends, which lost 2 bases and 0 bases, there was a span of 13 bases. CDR3 in amino acids: CASSYEGDRLNTEAFF. The CDR3 DNA sequence: TGTGCCAGCAGTTACGAGGGAGACAGGTTGAACACTGAAGCTTTCTTT.

This clonotype was found many times. This chain links TRBV6-5 with TRBJ1-6; 8 nucleotides agree with TRBD1. The CDR3 loop spans 15 amino acids. Germline CDR1 reads MNHEY; CDR2 reads SVGAGI. The ends lost 2 bases at V and 7 bases at J; junction bases unmatched: 4. The CDR3 DNA reads TGTGCCAGCAGTTACGGGCGACAGGGGAATTCACCCCTCCACTTT. It translates to CASSYGRQGNSPLHF.

A remark on this clonotype: Given a much more abundant clone one base away, this may be a read error. This chain uses TRBV4-2 with TRBJ2-7, with 9 bases fitting TRBD1. In germline, CDR1 is LGHNA, CDR2 YNFKEQ. The CDR3 extends over 15 amino acids. CDR3: CDSSHLGQGNFEQYF. CDR3 DNA sequence: TGTGACAGCAGCCACCTGGGACAGGGTAACTTCGAGCAGTACTTC.

The DNA of the CDR3 is TGTGCCGCGGGGGGGCGGTCTGGCGAGCAGTACTTC. It encodes CAAGGRSGEQYF. The chain is built from TRBV2 and TRBJ2-7; 9 nucleotides align to TRBD2. This CDR3 has 12 residues. Germline CDR1 reads SNHLY; CDR2 reads FYNNEI. V lost 11 bases and J lost 6; bases outside the gene matches: 8.

This clonotype was recorded at least ten times. The rearrangement links TRBV5-4 to TRBJ2-2, with D possibly matching TRBD2 (6 bases). CDR1 is SGHNT, CDR2 YYREEE, per germline (reference sequence). The V end was cut by 0 bases, the J end by 7 bases, with 10 bases between. This CDR3 has 14 amino acids. The CDR3 DNA follows: TGTGCCAGCAGCTTGGGGGGGGTGGTCGGGGAGCTGTTTTTT. This codes for CASSLGGVVGELFF.

This clonotype was detected once. Just one base apart from a much larger clone, this may be a read error. The CDR3 is CASSYSETTEAFF. The CDR3 DNA reads as TGTGCCAGCAGTTACTCCGAGACCACTGAAGCTTTCTTT. The rearrangement links TRBV6-5 to TRBJ1-1; D call uncertain. Germline assignment: CDR1 MNHEY and CDR2 SVGAGI. The ends were cut back, 0 bases at V and 4 bases at J, with 6 bases in the middle. The CDR3 extends over 13 amino acids.